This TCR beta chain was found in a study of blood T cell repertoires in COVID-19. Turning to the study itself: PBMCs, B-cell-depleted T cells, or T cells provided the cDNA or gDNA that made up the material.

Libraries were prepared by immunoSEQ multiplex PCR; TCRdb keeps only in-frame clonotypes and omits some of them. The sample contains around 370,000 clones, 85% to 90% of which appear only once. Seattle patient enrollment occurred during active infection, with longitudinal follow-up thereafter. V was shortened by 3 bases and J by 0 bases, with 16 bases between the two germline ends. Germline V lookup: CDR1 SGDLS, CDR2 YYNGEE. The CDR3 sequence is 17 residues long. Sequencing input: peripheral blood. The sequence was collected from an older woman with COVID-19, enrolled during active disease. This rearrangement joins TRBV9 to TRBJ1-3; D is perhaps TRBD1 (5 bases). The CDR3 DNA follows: TGTGCCAGCAGCGATAGACAACAGGATCCCTCTGGAAACACCATATATTTT. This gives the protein CASSDRQQDPSGNTIYF.